The rows below give T cell receptor beta chains drawn from one sample of a study of blood T cell repertoires in COVID-19. Produced via immunoSEQ multiplex PCR; TCRdb's table is partial and in-frame only. The sample lists 160,000 or so clones, 75% to 85% occurring once. Sequencing was done on a sample of PBMCs or T cells enriched from blood (not recorded which). The receptors here all came from a man aged 50-59 years who had recovered from COVID-19. Each CDR3 is given with its conserved first and last residue. Each record gives: CDR3 length, clone size, V gene, J gene, CDR3 protein. Clone size, where shown, is once, few, many, or a class for clones that have expanded.

>18|.|TRBV5-1|TRBJ1-1
CASSLPPWVGARDTEAFF
>13|.|TRBV12-3/TRBV12-4|TRBJ1-2
CASSKGARYGYTF
>16|.|TRBV6-6|TRBJ1-5
CASRQTGAYSNQPQHF
>15|.|TRBV11-2|TRBJ1-1
CASSTMTGVNTEAFF
>15|few|TRBV11-2|TRBJ2-1
CASSLGSNRGDEQFF
>13|.|TRBV6-1|TRBJ1-1
CASSEIVDTEAFF
>15|.|TRBV9|TRBJ2-7
CASSGAAGSSYEQYF
>15|.|TRBV5-1|TRBJ1-1
CASRIGQGRNTEAFF
>15|.|TRBV18|TRBJ1-2
CASSPNAQGVDGYTF
>12|.|TRBV15|TRBJ1-6
CATSYVNSPLHF
>14|.|TRBV24-1|TRBJ1-2
CATSDWGADYGYTF
>15|.|TRBV6-5|TRBJ1-1
CASSYARGLNTEAFF
>12|.|TRBV29-1|TRBJ1-2
CSVDLHNYGYTF
>16|.|TRBV21-1|TRBJ1-2
CASSWGEAGRLRGYTF
>15|once|TRBV11-3|TRBJ2-3
CASSPRAGPTDTQYF
>16|.|TRBV28|TRBJ1-1
CASSPMKRQENTEAFF
>13|.|TRBV10-1|TRBJ2-5
CASSEGGQETQYF
>15|.|TRBV6-7|TRBJ1-4
CASSYGGQGREKLFF
>15|once|TRBV5-1|TRBJ2-2
CASSLENRGLGELFF
>14|.|TRBV28|TRBJ1-5
CASSLSTGGQPQHF
>16|.|TRBV9|TRBJ2-5
CASSSPGTSSQETQYF
>14|.|TRBV3-1/TRBV3-2|TRBJ1-3
CASSQDTSGNTIYF
>16|.|TRBV3-1/TRBV3-2|TRBJ2-1
CASSPLGRGRGNEQFF
>12|once|TRBV28|TRBJ1-1
CASSLSRFEAFF
>12|.|TRBV6-5|TRBJ1-2
CASSYMRGENTF
>14|.|TRBV10-2|TRBJ1-1
CASSDTQGNTEAFF
>13|.|TRBV9|TRBJ1-1
CASSVGRALEAFF
>14|once|TRBV7-2|TRBJ2-5
CASSLGGGKETQYF
>15|.|TRBV9|TRBJ2-7
CASSVGGATLPEQYF
>14|once|TRBV18|TRBJ1-4
CASSPPQGGEKLFF
>15|.|TRBV2|TRBJ2-5
CASSDKSGRQETQYF